Below are 23 T cell receptor beta chains sequenced from a single sample in a study of OX40 agonist ivuxolimab in advanced cancers. Data came from immunoSEQ multiplex PCR; TCRdb stores just in-frame clones and leaves some out. The sample lists about 62,000 clones, 70% to 90% occurring once. The input for sequencing was CD4+ or CD8+ T cells sorted from blood, taken in a trial of the OX40 agonist ivuxolimab. The receptor source for this set is an adult with an advanced solid tumor such as melanoma, head and neck, liver or kidney cancer.

The genes are TRBV11-2 and TRBJ2-1; 7 bases align to TRBD1. This CDR3 is built from 14 residues. Germline CDR1 is SGHAT and CDR2 is FQNNGV. Trimming took 5 bases from V and 5 from J; bases not matched to a gene: 6. This chain's CDR3 is CASSLRDRNNEQFF. DNA for the CDR3: TGTGCCAGCAGCCTACGGGACAGAAACAATGAGCAGTTCTTC.

CDR3 protein: CASSKQGEAYEQYF. The CDR3 DNA follows: TGTGCCAGCTCAAAACAGGGAGAGGCCTACGAGCAGTACTTC. V is TRBV5-4 and J is TRBJ2-7; D is possibly TRBD1 (6 bases). The CDR3 is 14 residues long. Germline V CDR1 and CDR2: SGHNT, YYREEE (reference sequence). V lost 7 bases, J lost 2 bases, and 16 bases lay in between. Complete variable domain (other parts from reference TRBV5-4 and TRBJ2-7): ETGVTQSPTHLIKTRGQQVTLRCSSQSGHNTVSWYQQALGQGPQFIFQYYREEENGRGNFPPRFSGLQFPNYSSELNVNALELDDSALYLCASSKQGEAYEQYFGPGTRLTVT.

CDR3 sequence reads: CASSPERGTQYF. Here the CDR3 DNA reads TGTGCCAGCTCACCCGAAAGGGGAACCCAGTACTTC. The chain has TRBV18 and TRBJ2-5, with TRBD1 as a possible D gene (5 bases). Per germline, CDR1 KGHSH and CDR2 LQKENI. This CDR3 has 12 residues. V was cut by 3 bases and J by 8 bases, with 10 bases left in between.

The chain couples TRBV2 to TRBJ2-7; D call uncertain. The germline gives CDR1 SNHLY, CDR2 FYNNEI. This CDR3 is built from 13 residues. V gave up 5 bases and J gave up 0 bases, with 8 bases separating them. The CDR3 nucleotides are TGTGCCAGCAGTATCACGACCTCCTACGAGCAGTACTTC. The encoded protein is CASSITTSYEQYF.

The V gene is TRBV18, the J gene TRBJ2-7; 13 bases are a match to TRBD2. The trim removed 4 bases at V and 6 bases at J, leaving 9 bases unmatched. Germline CDR1 is KGHSH and CDR2 is LQKENI. CDR3 length: 16 amino acids. In nucleotides, the CDR3 is TGTGCCAGCTCACTAACACGACTAGCGGGAGGTCCCGAGCAGTACTTC. Protein product: CASSLTRLAGGPEQYF. Filled out from reference TRBV18 and TRBJ2-7, the complete variable domain reads NAGVMQNPRHLVRRRGQEARLRCSPMKGHSHVYWYRQLPEEGLKFMVYLQKENIIDESGMPKERFSAEFPKEGPSILRIQQVVRGDSAAYFCASSLTRLAGGPEQYFGPGTRLTVT.

The chain carries TRBV4-2 and TRBJ2-1; possibly TRBD2 for D (5 bases). CDR3 length: 15 residues. Germline assignment: CDR1 LGHNA and CDR2 YNFKEQ. V was clipped by 3 bases and J by 12 bases, with 21 bases between them. CDR3 in DNA: TGTGCCAGCAGCCAGGATTGGGAAGGCTTTAGCGTGCAGTTCTTC. Encoded protein: CASSQDWEGFSVQFF.

The rearrangement links TRBV14 to TRBJ2-7; no clear D. Germline V CDR1 and CDR2: SGHDN, FVKESK. The V end was cut by 0 bases, the J end by 6 bases, with 9 bases between. The CDR3 loop spans 13 amino acids. CDR3 in amino acids: CASSQELRSEQYF. The DNA of the CDR3 is TGTGCCAGCAGCCAAGAACTTAGAAGCGAGCAGTACTTC.

A few counts support this clone. J is TRBJ2-3 and V is TRBV5-6; D is ambiguous. Germline V lookup: CDR1 SGHDT, CDR2 YYEEEE. V dropped 4 bases and J dropped 0 bases, with 9 bases sitting between them. This CDR3 region has 14 residues. The CDR3 region is CASSPRISTDTQYF. The CDR3 nucleotides are TGTGCCAGCAGCCCACGAATTAGCACAGATACGCAGTATTTT.

The CDR3 here is CASSTGTPDYEQYF. The DNA of the CDR3 is TGTGCCAGCAGCACGGGGACACCTGACTACGAGCAGTACTTC. The chain recombines TRBV28 with TRBJ2-7; tentatively, D is TRBD1 (6 bases). The CDR3 is made up of 14 amino acids. Trimming left V 6 bases short and J 3 bases short, with 15 bases between. The V gene's germline CDR1 is MDHEN and CDR2 SYDVKM.

V gene TRBV6-9 combines with J gene TRBJ2-1; possible D gene TRBD2, 6 bases. Germline CDR1 is MNHGY and CDR2 is SVAAGI. This CDR3 is 13 amino acids long. The V end was cut by 4 bases, the J end by 14 bases, with 18 bases between. This CDR3 reads CASSSPSGLYKFF. CDR3 bases: TGTGCCAGCAGTTCGCCAAGCGGGCTATACAAGTTCTTC.

The chain is built from TRBV5-1 and TRBJ2-3, with 10 bases lining up with TRBD2. The ends lost 0 bases at V and 5 bases at J; junction bases unmatched: 6. The CDR3 loop spans 16 amino acids. Per germline, CDR1 SGHRS and CDR2 YFSETQ. CDR3 nucleotide sequence: TGCGCCAGCAGCTTGGCCGGAGTAGCGGGGGGAGATACGCAGTATTTT. This gives the protein CASSLAGVAGGDTQYF.

This clone occurred once. V gene TRBV5-1 combines with J gene TRBJ2-1, with 10 positions matching TRBD2. This CDR3 has 16 residues. Germline lookup yields CDR1 SGHRS and CDR2 YFSETQ. V lost 3 bases and J lost 3; bases outside the gene matches: 6. This CDR3 is CASSSRLAGVYNEQFF. In DNA form, the CDR3 reads TGCGCCAGCAGCTCGAGACTAGCGGGTGTCTACAATGAGCAGTTCTTC.

Regarding this clone: At the DNA level, this CDR3 is encoded by other sequences in the same sample as well. V and J are TRBV5-1 and TRBJ2-5; D is uncertain. Germline V CDR1 and CDR2: SGHRS, YFSETQ. CDR3 length: 11 residues. Trimming cost V 0 bases and J 5 bases, with 2 bases left between them. The CDR3 loop is CASSLEETQYF. The CDR3 DNA sequence: TGCGCCAGCAGCTTGGAGGAGACCCAGTACTTC.

The chain employs TRBV5-1 and TRBJ2-7; 10 nucleotides agree with TRBD2. Germline V gene sequence: CDR1 SGHRS, CDR2 YFSETQ. The CDR3 is 15 residues long. J lost 2 bases, V lost 4 bases, and 6 bases had no gene match. The CDR3 DNA follows: TGCGCCAGCAGCAACGGACTAGCGGATACCTACGAGCAGTACTTC. This translates into CASSNGLADTYEQYF.

The chain is built from TRBV5-4 and TRBJ2-5; possibly TRBD2 for D (5 bases). This CDR3 is built from 14 residues. CDR1 SGHNT and CDR2 YYREEE come from the germline V gene (reference sequence). V was trimmed by 0 bases and J by 4 bases, leaving 10 bases between them. CDR3 sequence: CASSLGGSRETQYF. The CDR3, as DNA: TGTGCCAGCAGCTTGGGAGGGAGCCGAGAGACCCAGTACTTC.

This chain uses TRBV29-1 with TRBJ2-7; 9 bases map to TRBD1. Germline lookup yields CDR1 SQVTM and CDR2 ANQGSEA. The CDR3 consists of 13 residues. J was trimmed by 2 bases and V by 8 bases; bases with no gene match: 7. Written as DNA, the CDR3 is TGCAGCACCCGGACAGGGGAAACCTACGAGCAGTACTTC. Translation gives CSTRTGETYEQYF.

A remark on this clone: Other DNA sequences in this sample translate to the same CDR3. V gene TRBV6-6 combines with J gene TRBJ2-1; TRBD2 aligns across 10 bases. The CDR3 has 15 residues. The ends lost 6 bases at V and 5 bases at J; junction bases unmatched: 7. The germline V gene has CDR1 MNHNY and CDR2 SVGAGI (reference sequence). The DNA for the CDR3 is TGTGCCAGCAGACTAGCGGGATTTGCTGACAATGAGCAGTTCTTC. Translating gives CASRLAGFADNEQFF.

J is TRBJ2-2 and V is TRBV5-1, with 9 bases lining up with TRBD2. The CDR3 runs 17 residues. Germline CDR1 reads SGHRS; CDR2 reads YFSETQ. With 3 bases clipped from V and 5 bases from J, the junction kept 11 bases outside the gene matches. DNA for the CDR3: TGCGCCAGCAGCTGGGGTCCGGCGGGAGGGTGTACCGGGGAGCTGTTTTTT. Its translation is CASSWGPAGGCTGELFF.

This clone was detected only a few times. The chain couples TRBV5-4 to TRBJ1-4; D remains unclear. The CDR3 consists of 13 residues. V lost 4 bases and J 4 bases, leaving 8 bases between the germline ends. CDR1 is SGHNT and CDR2 is YYREEE in the germline V gene (reference sequence). CDR3 sequence: CASSPGFNEKLFF. The DNA for the CDR3 is TGTGCCAGCAGCCCGGGCTTTAATGAAAAACTGTTTTTT.

The CDR3 spells CASSSQTHLAGAIHEQYF. CDR3 bases: TGTGCCAGCAGCTCACAGACTCATCTAGCGGGAGCTATCCACGAGCAGTACTTC. The V and J genes are TRBV5-6 and TRBJ2-7; 10 bases are a match to TRBD2. Germline lookup yields CDR1 SGHDT and CDR2 YYEEEE. The junction had 17 bases not matched to a gene; V was cut back by 3 bases and J by 5 bases. The CDR3 sequence is 18 residues long.

The chain joins TRBV15 to TRBJ1-5, with TRBD1 identical over 9 bases. The CDR3 contains 14 residues. Germline V gene lookup returns CDR1 LNHNV and CDR2 YYDKDF (reference sequence). J was trimmed by 6 bases and V by 5 bases; bases with no gene match: 5. CDR3 protein: CATSGTGSRQPQHF. The CDR3 DNA reads TGTGCCACCAGCGGGACAGGGAGTCGTCAGCCCCAGCATTTT.

The chain is built from TRBV5-4 and TRBJ2-7; no reliable D call. This CDR3 region has 14 residues. Germline V CDR1 and CDR2: SGHNT, YYREEE (reference sequence). The V end was cut by 0 bases, the J end by 6 bases, with 13 bases between. The CDR3 DNA follows: TGTGCCAGCAGCTTGGCCGGTACAGTCCGCGAGCAGTACTTC. It codes for CASSLAGTVREQYF.

The chain combines TRBV2 with TRBJ1-6, with unresolved D. V lost 3 bases and J 7 bases, leaving 10 bases between the germline ends. CDR1 is SNHLY and CDR2 is FYNNEI in the germline V gene. The CDR3 contains 14 residues. CDR3 amino acids: CASSEGYRNSPLHF. The CDR3 DNA follows: TGTGCCAGCAGTGAGGGATATCGAAATTCACCCCTCCACTTT.